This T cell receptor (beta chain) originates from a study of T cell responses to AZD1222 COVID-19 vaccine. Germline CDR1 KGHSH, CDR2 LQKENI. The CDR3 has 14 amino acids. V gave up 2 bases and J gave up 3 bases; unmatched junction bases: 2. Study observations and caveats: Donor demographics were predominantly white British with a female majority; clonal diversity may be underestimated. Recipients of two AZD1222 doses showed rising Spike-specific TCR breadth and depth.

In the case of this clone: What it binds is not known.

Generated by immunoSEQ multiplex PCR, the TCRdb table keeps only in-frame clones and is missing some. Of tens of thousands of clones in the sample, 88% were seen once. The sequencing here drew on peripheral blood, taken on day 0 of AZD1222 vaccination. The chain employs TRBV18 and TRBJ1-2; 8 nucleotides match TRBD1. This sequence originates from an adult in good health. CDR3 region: CASSPGQGDYGYTF. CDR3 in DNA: TGTGCCAGCTCACCAGGACAGGGCGACTATGGCTACACCTTC.